This T cell receptor (beta chain) came from a study of blood T cell repertoires in COVID-19. In the authors' workflow: The authors estimated nucleated cell counts from reference gene primer amplification. Some clones are missing from TCRdb's copy, which holds only in-frame ones; the method was immunoSEQ multiplex PCR. That table gives V, J and clone size, and the DNA gave D and trimming. The data hold roughly 500,000 clones, with roughly 89% observed a single time. Trimming removed 5 bases from V and 1 base from J; junction bases left unmatched: 7. This CDR3 contains 15 residues. Germline CDR1 and CDR2: SGHAT and FQNNGV.

The origin of this receptor is a man younger than 30 with COVID-19, enrolled during active disease. Input material: peripheral blood. The chain recombines TRBV11-2 with TRBJ1-2; 7 bases agree with TRBD1. The CDR3 loop reads CASSPRQGFNYGYTF. DNA for the CDR3: TGTGCCAGCAGCCCGCGACAGGGATTTAACTATGGCTACACCTTC.